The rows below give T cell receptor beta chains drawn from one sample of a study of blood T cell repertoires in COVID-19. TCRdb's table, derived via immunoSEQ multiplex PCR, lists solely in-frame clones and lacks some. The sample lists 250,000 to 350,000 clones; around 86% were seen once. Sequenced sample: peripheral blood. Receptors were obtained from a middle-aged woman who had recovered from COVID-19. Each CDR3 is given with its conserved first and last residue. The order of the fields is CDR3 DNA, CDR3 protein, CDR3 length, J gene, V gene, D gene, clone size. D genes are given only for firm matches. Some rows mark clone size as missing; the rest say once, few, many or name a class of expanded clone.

TGTGCCAGCTCACCCCCCGGACTCTCCTACGAGCAGTACTTC,CASSPPGLSYEQYF,14,TRBJ2-7,TRBV18,-,-
TGTGCCAGCAGCGGCGGGGTCTCCTACGAGCAGTACTTC,CASSGGVSYEQYF,13,TRBJ2-7,TRBV2,-,once
TGTGCCAGCACTCAAGAGGGACTATCAATCAATGAGCAGTTCTTC,CASTQEGLSINEQFF,15,TRBJ2-1,TRBV6-5,TRBD2,-
TGTGCCAGCAGCGTCGGACTAGCGGGAGTCGTAGAGACCCAGTACTTC,CASSVGLAGVVETQYF,16,TRBJ2-5,TRBV9,TRBD2,once
TGTGCCAGTAGTAGCGGGATCACAGATACGCAGTATTTT,CASSSGITDTQYF,13,TRBJ2-3,TRBV19,-,-
TGCGCCAGCAGCTCCCAGGGAGGGTTCGACGAGCAGTACTTC,CASSSQGGFDEQYF,14,TRBJ2-7,TRBV5-1,TRBD2,-
TGCGCCAGCAGCTCCGGGACAGGTAGCAATCAGCCCCAGCATTTT,CASSSGTGSNQPQHF,15,TRBJ1-5,TRBV5-1,TRBD1,-
TGCGCCAGCAGCTTGACAGGGACACAAGAGACCCAGTACTTC,CASSLTGTQETQYF,14,TRBJ2-5,TRBV5-1,-,-
TGTGCCAGCAGTGAAAGCAGGACTACCACAGATACGCAGTATTTT,CASSESRTTTDTQYF,15,TRBJ2-3,TRBV6-1,-,-
TGTGCCAGTAGTCGGGACAGGGGACAGCCCCAGCATTTT,CASSRDRGQPQHF,13,TRBJ1-5,TRBV19,TRBD1,-
TGTGCCAGCAGCTTAGGACTAGCGGGAGGGCTGTATGAGACCCAGTACTTC,CASSLGLAGGLYETQYF,17,TRBJ2-5,TRBV27,TRBD2,-
TGTGCCAGTAGTTCGACAGTGAACACTGAAGCTTTCTTT,CASSSTVNTEAFF,13,TRBJ1-1,TRBV19,-,-